This T cell receptor (beta chain) was profiled in a study of STAT5B mutations in CD4+ large granular lymphocyte leukemia. In the original workflow: Lowest detectable productive clonotype frequency was 2.59 x 10-5. Sequencing used immunoSEQ multiplex PCR; TCRdb keeps in-frame clones, though not all of them. The V and J calls and clone size are taken from that table; D and trimming were inferred from the DNA. The repertoire holds more than 25,000 clones, with 65% to 80% as singletons. The CDR3 is 14 residues long. Germline CDR1 is MNHEY and CDR2 is SMNVEV (reference sequence). The V gene end was trimmed by 5 bases and the J gene end by 8 bases; junction bases not matched to a gene: 11. With respect to this clone: The sample has other DNA sequences that encode this CDR3 too.

The clonotype was recovered from a human donor in good health. The J gene is TRBJ1-2, the V gene TRBV27, with TRBD1 identical over 7 bases. Sequencing was done on a sample of CD4+ T cells from blood buffy coats. The CDR3 coding sequence is TGTGCCAGCAGTCCCCTACAGGGGATCCACGGCTACACCTTC. Its translation is CASSPLQGIHGYTF.